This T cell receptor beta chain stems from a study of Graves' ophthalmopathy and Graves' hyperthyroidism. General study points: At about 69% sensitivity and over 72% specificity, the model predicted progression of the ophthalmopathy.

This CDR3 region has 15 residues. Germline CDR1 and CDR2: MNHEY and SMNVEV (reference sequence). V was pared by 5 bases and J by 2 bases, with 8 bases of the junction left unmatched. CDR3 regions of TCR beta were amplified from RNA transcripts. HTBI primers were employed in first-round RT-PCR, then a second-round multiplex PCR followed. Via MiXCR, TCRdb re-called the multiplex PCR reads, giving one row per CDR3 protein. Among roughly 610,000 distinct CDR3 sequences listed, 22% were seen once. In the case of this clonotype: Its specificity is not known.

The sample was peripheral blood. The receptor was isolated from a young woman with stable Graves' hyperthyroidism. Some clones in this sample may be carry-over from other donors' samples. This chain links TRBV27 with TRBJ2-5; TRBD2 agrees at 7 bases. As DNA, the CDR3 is TGTGCCAGCAGTCCCCGGACTAGATTACAAGAGACCCAGTACTTC. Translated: CASSPRTRLQETQYF.